This TCR beta chain appears in the sequencing data of a study of CD8+CD57+ T cells in acquired aplastic anemia. Overall study results and limits: Patients had approximately 29 CD8+ CDR3 sequences in common with controls (the shared set). Patients and healthy controls showed no significant CD8+ Simpson's diversity difference.

Notes on this clonotype: Its matching antigen is unknown.

Genomic DNA provided the template from which TCR beta VDJ and CDR3 profiles were obtained. TCRdb reprocessed the reads via MiXCR and lists one record per CDR3 protein. The profile covers 350,000 to 450,000 distinct CDR3 sequences, with 65% to 80% appearing a single time and 4% taken by the ten largest. Germline values: CDR1 DFQATT, CDR2 SNEGSKA (reference sequence). V shed 1 base and J 3 bases; nucleotides not matched to a gene: 14. There are 17 residues in the CDR3. Material: sorted CD4+, CD8+, or CD8+CD57+ T cells (not recorded which) from PBMCs. The receptor comes from a human donor in good health, serving as a control. The chain is built from TRBV20-1 and TRBJ1-1; 7 nucleotides agree with TRBD1. The CDR3 DNA reads as TGCAGTGCTAGAGGTGCAGGGGGAGGCGACGGGCACACTGAAGCTTTCTTT. Translating it yields CSARGAGGGDGHTEAFF.